This T cell receptor beta chain was recovered during a study of identical twins. A universal primer site was incorporated via template switching, and the cDNA contained unique molecular identifiers. TCRdb reprocessed the 5' RACE reads via MiXCR and lists one record per CDR3 protein. The data show 200,000 to 300,000 distinct CDR3 sequences, with 6% to 8% seen just once and more than 5% held by the top ten. In this sample, this clonotype turned up many times. Its antigen is unidentified. Study outcomes and limitations: Invariant T cells like MAIT and iNKT could partly confound the zero-insertion analyses. Sequences that were beta out-of-frame showed weaker excess twin sharing. Findings came from cross-sectional statistics, without long-term follow-up of donors.

This CDR3 contains 13 residues. Germline V lookup: CDR1 MGHRA, CDR2 YSYEKL. Deletions cut 0 bases from V and 6 bases from J, with 8 bases between. These data are also associated with another study on yellow fever vaccine responses in identical twins.

The source material was CD8+ T cells sorted from blood. This TCR was recovered from a woman under 30 in good health. The V call is TRBV4-1, the J call TRBJ1-2, with a weak D call TRBD1 (6 bases). Here the CDR3 DNA reads TGCGCCAGCAGCCAAGAACAGGGACATGGCTACACCTTC. This codes for CASSQEQGHGYTF.